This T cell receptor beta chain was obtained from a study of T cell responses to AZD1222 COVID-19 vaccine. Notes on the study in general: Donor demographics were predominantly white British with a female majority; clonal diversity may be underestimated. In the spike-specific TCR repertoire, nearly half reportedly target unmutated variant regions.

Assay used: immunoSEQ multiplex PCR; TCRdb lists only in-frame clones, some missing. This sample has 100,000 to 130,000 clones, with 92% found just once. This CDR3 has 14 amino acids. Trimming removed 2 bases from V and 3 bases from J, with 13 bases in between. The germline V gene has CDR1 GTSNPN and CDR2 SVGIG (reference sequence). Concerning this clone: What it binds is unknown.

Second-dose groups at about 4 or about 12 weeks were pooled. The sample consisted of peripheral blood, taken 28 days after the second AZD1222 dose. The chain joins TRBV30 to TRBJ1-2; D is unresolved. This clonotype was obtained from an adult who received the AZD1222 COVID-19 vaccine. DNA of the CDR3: TGTGCCTGGAGTTCTGGACCCGGGTACTATGGCTACACCTTC. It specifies CAWSSGPGYYGYTF.